This T cell receptor beta chain was sequenced during a study of blood T cell repertoires in COVID-19. Across the whole study: T cells, B-cell-depleted T cells, or PBMCs provided the cDNA or gDNA that served as material.

In the original analysis: Scientists estimated how many nucleated cells there were by amplifying reference gene primers. Generated by immunoSEQ multiplex PCR, the TCRdb table keeps only in-frame clones and is missing some. V, J and clone size were drawn from that table, and D and trimming were deduced from the DNA. The table has tens of thousands of clones, about two thirds seen once. The CDR3 is 15 residues long. Looked up from germline, CDR1 is SGHTA and CDR2 is FQGNSA. Deletions cut 7 bases from V and 2 bases from J, with 16 bases between. The chain joins TRBV7-2 to TRBJ2-3; D is perhaps TRBD2 (5 bases). The receptor was derived from a boy between 2 and 10 years old with active or convalescent COVID-19. The sequencing sample was made of peripheral blood. As DNA, the CDR3 is TGTGCCAGCACCTACCTCCAGCGGTCCACAGATACGCAGTATTTT. It is translated as CASTYLQRSTDTQYF.